This TCR beta chain was documented in a study of blood T cell repertoires in COVID-19. Between the trimmed V and J ends, which lost 4 bases and 6 bases, there was a span of 6 bases. This CDR3 contains 12 residues. The assay was immunoSEQ multiplex PCR, and TCRdb's table has in-frame clones only and misses some. The sample contains 100,000 to 150,000 clones, approximately 90% of which appear only once. The chain recombines TRBV12-3 or TRBV12-4 with TRBJ2-2, with D hard to call. This TCR was recovered from a man in his sixties with COVID-19, enrolled during active disease. Sequences were obtained from peripheral blood. This CDR3 reads CASSWASGELFF. DNA for the CDR3: TGTGCCAGCAGTTGGGCGTCCGGGGAGCTGTTTTTT.